The following is a TCR beta chain sequence with its context. These data come from a study of T cell responses to AZD1222 COVID-19 vaccine. The CDR3 runs 14 residues. V was clipped by 4 bases and J by 7 bases, with 16 bases between them. The germline V gene encodes CDR1 KGHDR and CDR2 SFDVKD. Some clones are missing from TCRdb's copy, which holds only in-frame ones; the method was immunoSEQ multiplex PCR. Of some 100,000 clones in the sample, roughly nine tenths were seen once. This TCR was sampled from an adult in good health. Sequenced material: peripheral blood, taken on day 0 of AZD1222 vaccination. The gene calls are TRBV24-1 and TRBJ2-7; a weak D match, TRBD1 (5 bases). The CDR3 coding sequence is TGTGCCACCAGTGACCCCAGGGTAGCACGGGAGCAGTACTTC. This sequence encodes CATSDPRVAREQYF.